Listed below are T cell receptor beta chains from one sample, sequenced in a study of cytomegalovirus exposure and HLA in healthy donors. Clones were sequenced by immunoSEQ multiplex PCR, and TCRdb holds only the in-frame ones, with some missing. The sample lists fewer than 200,000 clones, about 87% occurring once. Sequenced sample: PBMCs. These receptors all stem from a woman in her twenties or thirties in good health and CMV-seronegative. Each CDR3 is given without its conserved first and last residue. D genes are given only for firm matches.

D,V,CDR3
TRBD1,TRBV2,ASSKGTARDPSTDTQY
NA,TRBV5-1,ASSLGSQNGNTIY
TRBD1,TRBV11-2,ASSQSQGAYEQY
NA,TRBV7-8,ASTDNYYGYT
NA,TRBV7-9,ASRDSGSAGARYEQY
NA,TRBV4-1,ASSQWEGVETQY
NA,TRBV7-9,ASSLRGSGANVLT
NA,TRBV5-1,ASRASYEQY
NA,TRBV5-1,ASSFDSGRQAQY
TRBD2,TRBV7-9,ASSFLAGDQETQY